Listed here are 29 T cell receptor beta chains from one sample, sequenced in a study of shared clonotypes between healthy human individuals. Method: immunoSEQ multiplex PCR; TCRdb's copy keeps in-frame clones and lacks some. The profile covers over a million clones, with around 97% appearing a single time and roughly 1.2% taken by the ten largest. Sample: naive CD4+ T cells sorted from blood. Subset of the sample: CD45RA+ positively selected. The source of these receptors is a man younger than 45 in good health.

V usage is TRBV28 and J usage is TRBJ2-7, with D unclear. The V end lost 3 bases, the J end lost 0 bases, and 12 bases lay between the germline ends. Germline CDR1 and CDR2: MDHEN and SYDVKM. The CDR3 is 15 residues long. CDR3 region: CASSFSGPASYEQYF. The CDR3 DNA is TGTGCCAGCAGTTTCTCGGGCCCTGCCTCCTACGAGCAGTACTTC. The full variable domain, rest sourced from reference TRBV28 and TRBJ2-7, is DVKVTQSSRYLVKRTGEKVFLECVQDMDHENMFWYRQDPGLGLRLIYFSYDVKMKEKGDIPEGYSVSREKKERFSLILESASTNQTSMYLCASSFSGPASYEQYFGPGTRLTVT.

The CDR3 DNA sequence: TGCGCCAGCAGTGGGGCGAGCAGCGGCGGGTCCTACGAGCAGTACTTC. This gives the protein CASSGASSGGSYEQYF. The chain joins TRBV10-1 to TRBJ2-7; possibly TRBD2 for D (5 bases). Germline V CDR1 and CDR2: WNHNN, SYGVQD (reference sequence). CDR3 length: 16 residues. V was trimmed by 4 bases and J by 1 base, leaving 17 bases between them.

This chain connects TRBV18 to TRBJ1-2, with no clear D. The CDR3 runs to 13 residues. The germline V gene encodes CDR1 KGHSH and CDR2 LQKENI. The V and J ends lost 1 base and 3 bases respectively, with 6 bases between them. The CDR3, as DNA: TGTGCCAGCTCACCACAGGGTTACTATGGCTACACCTTC. Protein product: CASSPQGYYGYTF.

V and J are TRBV7-6 and TRBJ1-1, with 8 bases lining up with TRBD1. Germline CDR1 reads SGHVS; CDR2 reads FNYEAQ. V lost 2 bases, J lost 5 bases, and 16 bases stayed unmatched. The CDR3 is 18 amino acids. CDR3 in amino acids: CASSLRLGGRTGWTEAFF. CDR3 bases: TGTGCCAGCAGCTTACGATTAGGGGGGCGGACAGGGTGGACTGAAGCTTTCTTT.

The rearrangement links TRBV21-1 to TRBJ1-1. TRBV21-1 is given as a pseudogene. The CDR3 sequence is 17 residues long. CDR3 sequence: CASSKEGGAPEATEAFF. The CDR3 DNA reads as TGTGCCAGCAGCAAAGAGGGAGGGGCGCCTGAAGCCACTGAAGCTTTCTTT.

Comment on this clone: At the DNA level, this CDR3 is encoded by other sequences in the same sample as well. The gene calls are TRBV5-6 and TRBJ2-5; D uncertain. The CDR3 covers 15 residues. Per germline, CDR1 SGHDT and CDR2 YYEEEE. The V and J ends lost 4 bases and 0 bases respectively, with 13 bases between them. This chain's CDR3 is CASSLGWGNQETQYF. CDR3 in DNA: TGTGCCAGCAGCCTGGGTTGGGGAAACCAAGAGACCCAGTACTTC.

This sequence joins TRBV10-1 and TRBJ2-2; 8 bases agree with TRBD1. The CDR3 has 17 amino acids. CDR1 is WNHNN, CDR2 SYGVQD, per germline (reference sequence). V lost 6 bases, J lost 4 bases, and 13 bases stayed unmatched. CDR3 DNA sequence: TGCGCCAGCAGCCTTAGTCGGGGGACAGGTGTCACCGGGGAGCTGTTTTTT. Translated, it gives CASSLSRGTGVTGELFF.

The J gene is TRBJ2-3, the V gene TRBV5-1, with 13 bases matching TRBD2. CDR1 and CDR2 (germline): SGHRS, YFSETQ. The CDR3 runs 17 residues. The junction had 4 bases not matched to a gene; V was cut back by 3 bases and J by 0 bases. CDR3 DNA: TGCGCCAGCAGCTCTGGGGGACTAGCGGGAAGCACAGATACGCAGTATTTT. The encoded protein is CASSSGGLAGSTDTQYF. The variable domain in full, completed from reference TRBV5-1 and TRBJ2-3, reads KAGVTQTPRYLIKTRGQQVTLSCSPISGHRSVSWYQQTPGQGLQFLFEYFSETQRNKGNFPGRFSGRQFSNSRSEMNVSTLELGDSALYLCASSSGGLAGSTDTQYFGPGTRLTVL.

This CDR3 is CASSRYPVRGRGETQYF. CDR3 sequence (DNA): TGTGCCAGCAGCCGTTATCCTGTCAGGGGGCGGGGAGAGACCCAGTACTTC. The rearrangement links TRBV11-1 to TRBJ2-5; 8 bases are shared with TRBD1. CDR1 SGHAT and CDR2 FQDESV come from the germline V gene (reference sequence). This CDR3 comprises 17 residues. With V trimmed by 5 bases and J by 4 bases, 15 bases remained unmatched.

This sequence joins TRBV27 and TRBJ2-3; 9 bases align to TRBD1. This CDR3 contains 16 residues. The ends lost 4 bases at V and 2 bases at J; junction bases unmatched: 7. Germline V gives CDR1 MNHEY, CDR2 SMNVEV (reference sequence). DNA of the CDR3: TGTGCCAGCAGTTCGTCGACAGGGGGTCCCACAGATACGCAGTATTTT. Translating gives CASSSSTGGPTDTQYF.

The gene calls are TRBV28 and TRBJ2-7; no firm D call. CDR1 and CDR2 (germline): MDHEN, SYDVKM. This CDR3 is 13 amino acids long. V was shortened by 2 bases and J by 3 bases, with 8 bases between the two germline ends. The CDR3 DNA is TGTGCCAGCAGTTTACCAGAGTACTACGAGCAGTACTTC. This encodes CASSLPEYYEQYF.

The V call is TRBV10-1, the J call TRBJ2-3; D ambiguous. This CDR3 spans 13 amino acids. Germline-derived CDR1 and CDR2 are WNHNN and SYGVQD (reference sequence). V was clipped by 5 bases and J by 5 bases, with 11 bases between them. The CDR3 region has the DNA TGCGCCAGCAGTACGCCGATGAGAGATACGCAGTATTTT. This sequence encodes CASSTPMRDTQYF.

The chain is built from TRBV5-1 and TRBJ1-3; 9 nucleotides line up with TRBD1. Per the germline V gene, CDR1 is SGHRS and CDR2 is YFSETQ. Trimming cost V 2 bases and J 0 bases; bases outside gene matches: 9. The CDR3 totals 18 residues. For the CDR3, the DNA is TGCGCCAGCAGCTTAGGGACAGGGAAGGGGTACTCTGGAAACACCATATATTTT. Encoded protein: CASSLGTGKGYSGNTIYF.

The chain carries TRBV5-6 and TRBJ2-3, with no clear D. Germline CDR1 reads SGHDT; CDR2 reads YYEEEE. Trimming took off 8 bases at V and 1 base at J, with 14 bases between the two ends. The CDR3 runs 14 residues. Here the CDR3 reads CASKKSWGTDTQYF. The DNA of the CDR3 is TGTGCCAGTAAGAAAAGTTGGGGCACAGATACGCAGTATTTT. The variable domain in full, with the rest retrieved from reference TRBV5-6 and TRBJ2-3, is DAGVTQSPTHLIKTRGQQVTLRCSPKSGHDTVSWYQQALGQGPQFIFQYYEEEERQRGNFPDRFSGHQFPNYSSELNVNALLLGDSALYLCASKKSWGTDTQYFGPGTRLTVL.

V gene TRBV5-5 combines with J gene TRBJ1-1; D not resolved. The CDR3 spans 13 residues. Germline V gene lookup returns CDR1 SGHKS and CDR2 YYEKEE (reference sequence). Deletions cut 3 bases from V and 2 bases from J, with 8 bases between. CDR3 sequence reads: CASSSDLNTEAFF. The CDR3 DNA follows: TGTGCCAGCAGCTCAGACCTTAACACTGAAGCTTTCTTT.

V and J are TRBV10-1 and TRBJ2-7, with 11 bases aligning to TRBD2. Germline V gene data show CDR1 as WNHNN and CDR2 as SYGVQD (reference sequence). The J segment lost 4 bases and the V segment lost 6 bases, leaving 8 bases of the junction unmatched. The CDR3 is 15 amino acids. CDR3 bases: TGCGCCAGCAGCGGTCCCGGACTAGCGGGTTACGAGCAGTACTTC. Protein sequence: CASSGPGLAGYEQYF.

This chain links TRBV28 with TRBJ2-1; D is tentatively TRBD1 or TRBD2 (6 bases each). The ends were cut back, 2 bases at V and 1 base at J, with 24 bases in the middle. The germline CDR1 and CDR2 sequences are MDHEN and SYDVKM. CDR3 size: 20 residues. In DNA form, the CDR3 reads TGTGCCAGCAGTTTAGCTTCCAGCGCCGGGGGCATCGGGTCCTACAATGAGCAGTTCTTC. It codes for CASSLASSAGGIGSYNEQFF.

The CDR3 region is CASSQLWGTPYEQYF. The CDR3 nucleotides are TGTGCCAGCAGCCAACTGTGGGGGACTCCTTACGAGCAGTACTTC. The J gene is TRBJ2-7, the V gene TRBV14, with D tentatively TRBD2 (6 bases). The V gene's germline CDR1 is SGHDN and CDR2 FVKESK. This CDR3 contains 15 residues. V lost 2 bases to trimming and J lost 4 bases, with 15 bases between them.

The rearrangement joins TRBV7-2 to TRBJ2-3, with 7 positions matching TRBD2. The CDR3 has 15 residues. The V segment lost 7 bases and the J segment 4 bases; nucleotides outside the gene matches: 11. The V gene's germline CDR1 is SGHTA and CDR2 FQGNSA. The CDR3 DNA reads TGTGCCAGCACCAAGGTGGGGGGAGGGTCAGATACGCAGTATTTT. Its translation is CASTKVGGGSDTQYF. The full variable domain, in which reference TRBV7-2 and TRBJ2-3 provide the parts outside the CDR3, is GAGVSQSPSNKVTEKGKDVELRCDPISGHTALYWYRQSLGQGLEFLIYFQGNSAPDKSGLPSDRFSAERTGGSVSTLTIQRTQQEDSAVYLCASTKVGGGSDTQYFGPGTRLTVL.

This chain links TRBV7-2 with TRBJ2-7; no clear D gene. Germline CDR1 is SGHTA and CDR2 is FQGNSA. The CDR3 sequence is 14 residues long. Trimming took off 3 bases at V and 3 bases at J, with 12 bases between the two ends. CDR3 loop: CASSLAGRDYEQYF. The CDR3 DNA sequence: TGTGCCAGCAGCTTGGCAGGTCGAGACTACGAGCAGTACTTC.

The genes are TRBV6-1 and TRBJ1-5; possible D gene TRBD1, 5 bases. Trimming left V 3 bases short and J 7 bases short, with 16 bases between. CDR1 is MNHNS, CDR2 SASEGT, per germline. The CDR3 contains 15 residues. The CDR3 sequence: CASSDVQGYVQPQHF. For the CDR3, the DNA is TGTGCCAGCAGTGACGTTCAGGGATACGTGCAGCCCCAGCATTTT.

The genes are TRBV5-1 and TRBJ2-1; 11 nucleotides line up with TRBD2. The germline CDR1 and CDR2 sequences are SGHRS and YFSETQ. The CDR3 contains 14 residues. V dropped 8 bases and J dropped 6; count of bases not matched to a gene: 7. The CDR3 coding sequence is TGCGCCAGTTCCGGGACTAGCGGTACCAATGAGCAGTTCTTC. This translates into CASSGTSGTNEQFF.

The chain couples TRBV10-2 to TRBJ1-5, with 9 bases lining up with TRBD1. The CDR3 totals 15 residues. Germline assignment: CDR1 WSHSY and CDR2 SAAADI. V was clipped by 5 bases and J by 3 bases; unmatched bases: 5. Here the CDR3 reads CASSSGTGYNQPQHF. CDR3 coding DNA: TGCGCCAGCAGTTCCGGGACAGGGTACAATCAGCCCCAGCATTTT.

This chain joins TRBV9 and TRBJ1-2; maybe TRBD1 (6 bases). The V end lost 4 bases, the J end lost 8 bases, and 21 bases lay between the germline ends. CDR3 length equals 15 residues. The germline V gene encodes CDR1 SGDLS and CDR2 YYNGEE. The CDR3 region is CASSPRGGEGLGYTF. The CDR3 coding sequence is TGTGCCAGCAGCCCGAGAGGGGGGGAGGGCCTGGGCTACACCTTC.

The rearrangement links TRBV5-1 to TRBJ2-5, with 11 bases lining up with TRBD1. The CDR3 length is 14 residues. V gave up 4 bases and J gave up 8 bases; unmatched junction bases: 7. Germline V gene lookup returns CDR1 SGHRS and CDR2 YFSETQ. The CDR3 sequence is CASSTGTGGRTQYF. The CDR3 bases are TGCGCCAGCAGCACCGGGACAGGGGGGAGAACCCAGTACTTC.

This chain joins TRBV7-2 and TRBJ2-7; 12 nucleotides agree with TRBD2. This CDR3 has 15 amino acids. In germline, CDR1 is SGHTA, CDR2 FQGNSA. J gave up 0 bases and V 4 bases, and 1 base lay outside the gene matches. CDR3 nucleotides: TGTGCCAGCAGCTCGGGACTAGCGGGCTCCTACGAGCAGTACTTC. This translates into CASSSGLAGSYEQYF.

The chain carries TRBV30 and TRBJ2-7; 7 bases align to TRBD2. V shed 8 bases, J shed 3 bases, and the junction held 16 bases outside the gene matches. CDR3 length equals 15 residues. Germline V gives CDR1 GTSNPN, CDR2 SVGIG (reference sequence). CDR3 residues: CAPHDWQRGDYEQYF. In nucleotides, the CDR3 is TGTGCCCCGCATGATTGGCAGCGGGGAGACTACGAGCAGTACTTC.

This clone showed up just once. The chain couples TRBV19 to TRBJ2-5; D remains ambiguous. Germline V gene sequence: CDR1 LNHDA, CDR2 SQIVND (reference sequence). Trimming took 1 base from V and 0 from J, leaving 6 bases between them. The CDR3 is 14 amino acids. The chain's CDR3 is CASSIGAYQETQYF. The CDR3 DNA reads as TGTGCCAGTAGTATAGGAGCGTACCAAGAGACCCAGTACTTC.

The V call is TRBV5-1, the J call TRBJ2-7, with D tentatively TRBD1 or TRBD2 (5 bases each). The germline V gene encodes CDR1 SGHRS and CDR2 YFSETQ. CDR3 size: 14 residues. Deletions cut 4 bases from V and 8 bases from J, with 19 bases between. CDR3: CASSLPGTQVKQYF. Here the CDR3 DNA reads TGCGCCAGCAGCCTTCCCGGGACCCAAGTAAAGCAGTACTTC.